Shown below are 14 T cell receptor beta chains from a single sample sequenced in a study of CD8+ T cells in alopecia areata. Reverse transcription of extracted RNA yielded cDNA, which provided the sequencing template. Method: immunoSEQ multiplex PCR; TCRdb's copy keeps in-frame clones and lacks some. The table lists 100,000 to 150,000 clones, about 50% of them singletons, with about 10% in the top ten. The sample was NKG2D-low CD8+ T cells sorted from blood. Source of these receptors: a human donor with alopecia areata.

The gene calls are TRBV30 and TRBJ1-1, with 7 bases fitting TRBD1. The CDR3 contains 13 residues. Germline V lookup: CDR1 GTSNPN, CDR2 SVGIG (reference sequence). The junction had 4 bases not matched to a gene; V was cut back by 3 bases and J by 3 bases. CDR3 nucleotides: TGTGCCTGGAGCGGACAGGCCTACACTGAAGCTTTCTTT. Protein product: CAWSGQAYTEAFF.

The chain employs TRBV28 and TRBJ2-3; D gene ambiguous. This CDR3 region has 12 residues. Germline values: CDR1 MDHEN, CDR2 SYDVKM. Trimming pared 6 bases from V and 5 bases from J, leaving 9 bases between. DNA for the CDR3: TGTGCCAGCAGACTTGATGGAGATACGCAGTATTTT. Amino acid sequence: CASRLDGDTQYF.

In this sample, this clone turned up a few times. The chain uses TRBV5-6 and TRBJ2-3; D call uncertain. Trimming cost V 2 bases and J 2 bases, with 0 bases left between them. The CDR3 loop spans 11 amino acids. The germline gives CDR1 SGHDT, CDR2 YYEEEE. The CDR3, as DNA: TGTGCCAGCAGCTTCACAGATACGCAGTATTTT. Translated: CASSFTDTQYF. The complete variable domain, with remaining parts taken from reference TRBV5-6 and TRBJ2-3, reads DAGVTQSPTHLIKTRGQQVTLRCSPKSGHDTVSWYQQALGQGPQFIFQYYEEEERQRGNFPDRFSGHQFPNYSSELNVNALLLGDSALYLCASSFTDTQYFGPGTRLTVL.

Only a few counts were recorded for this clone. The rearrangement links TRBV28 to TRBJ1-1; no clear D gene. The CDR3 extends over 12 amino acids. V shed 7 bases and J shed 4 bases, with 10 bases lying between them. CDR1 and CDR2 from the germline V gene are MDHEN and SYDVKM. DNA for the CDR3: TGTGCCAGCACCACACGACCCACTGAAGCTTTCTTT. It encodes CASTTRPTEAFF.

The J gene is TRBJ2-7, the V gene TRBV9; 7 nucleotides line up with TRBD2. Germline loops: CDR1 SGDLS, CDR2 YYNGEE. Trimming took 3 bases from V and 6 from J; bases not matched to a gene: 3. The CDR3 consists of 12 residues. CDR3 sequence: CASSGTGGEQYF. The DNA of the CDR3 is TGTGCCAGCAGCGGGACGGGGGGCGAGCAGTACTTC.

V is TRBV29-1 and J is TRBJ2-7; no definite D call. The CDR3 is 14 residues long. Germline V CDR1 and CDR2: SQVTM, ANQGSEA. V was cut by 2 bases and J by 0 bases, with 11 bases left in between. The CDR3 DNA is TGCAGCGTTGAATTCGGGCAGGACTCCTACGAGCAGTACTTC. This translates into CSVEFGQDSYEQYF.

The sample holds a few counts of this clone. This chain uses TRBV21-1 with TRBJ2-5; the D call of TRBD1 is as the table states it, not checked on the DNA. TRBV21-1 is a known pseudogene. CDR3 length: 13 residues. The CDR3 DNA reads TGTGCCAGCAGCAAAGACAGCCAAGAGACCCAGTACTTC. Translating it yields CASSKDSQETQYF.

The chain has TRBV29-1 and TRBJ2-5; possibly TRBD1 for D (6 bases). The germline CDR1 and CDR2 sequences are SQVTM and ANQGSEA. The V end lost 3 bases, the J end lost 3 bases, and 14 bases lay between the germline ends. This CDR3 is built from 14 residues. CDR3 protein: CSVEARTVEETQYF. The CDR3 DNA follows: TGCAGCGTTGAGGCCAGGACAGTTGAAGAGACCCAGTACTTC.

This chain links TRBV30 with TRBJ2-1; D may be TRBD2 (5 bases). The germline V and J ends were trimmed by 0 bases and 10 bases, with 13 bases remaining between them. CDR3 length: 13 amino acids. CDR1 is GTSNPN, CDR2 SVGIG, per germline (reference sequence). CDR3 nucleotide sequence: TGTGCCTGGAGTGTAATAGTGTCGGGGGAGCAGTTCTTC. Translating it yields CAWSVIVSGEQFF.

With respect to this clone: This sample also contains other DNA sequences that code for the same CDR3. The CDR3 DNA is TGCAGCGTTGAGACAGAATCCTACGAGCAGTACTTC. Its translation is CSVETESYEQYF. The chain has TRBV29-1 and TRBJ2-7; D is possibly TRBD1 (5 bases). This CDR3 spans 12 amino acids. V was cut by 3 bases and J by 1 base, with 7 bases left in between. Germline CDR1 SQVTM, CDR2 ANQGSEA.

This chain joins TRBV29-1 and TRBJ2-1, with 10 bases that match TRBD1. The CDR3 runs 15 residues. The germline V gene encodes CDR1 SQVTM and CDR2 ANQGSEA. V dropped 7 bases and J dropped 1; count of bases not matched to a gene: 7. The CDR3 nucleotides read TGCAGCGGTGGGACAGGGGAGCTGTCCTACAATGAGCAGTTCTTC. It codes for CSGGTGELSYNEQFF.

This clone was seen only a few times. The gene calls are TRBV29-1 and TRBJ1-1; D not certain. The CDR3 runs 13 residues. Germline lookup yields CDR1 SQVTM and CDR2 ANQGSEA. Trimming stripped 4 bases from V and 0 bases from J, with 9 bases between. CDR3 region: CSVGSGMNTEAFF. The CDR3 DNA sequence: TGCAGCGTTGGGTCCGGGATGAACACTGAAGCTTTCTTT.

This clone was observed a handful of times. The chain combines TRBV28 with TRBJ2-7; 11 nucleotides agree with TRBD2. This CDR3 comprises 14 residues. V shed 7 bases and J 6 bases; nucleotides not matched to a gene: 8. The V gene's germline CDR1 is MDHEN and CDR2 SYDVKM. CDR3 residues: CASKRASGGLEQYF. DNA for the CDR3: TGTGCCAGCAAGCGTGCTAGCGGGGGGCTCGAGCAGTACTTC. The whole variable domain, remainder taken from reference TRBV28 and TRBJ2-7, is DVKVTQSSRYLVKRTGEKVFLECVQDMDHENMFWYRQDPGLGLRLIYFSYDVKMKEKGDIPEGYSVSREKKERFSLILESASTNQTSMYLCASKRASGGLEQYFGPGTRLTVT.

Details on this clone: Different DNA sequences within this sample yield the same CDR3. This chain joins TRBV29-1 and TRBJ2-5; 7 bases align to TRBD1. CDR1 and CDR2 from the germline V gene are SQVTM and ANQGSEA. The junction had 6 bases not matched to a gene; V was cut back by 6 bases and J by 2 bases. The CDR3 consists of 13 residues. As DNA, the CDR3 is TGCAGCGTCGAGGGACAGAAACAAGAGACCCAGTACTTC. It yields the protein CSVEGQKQETQYF.